This T cell receptor beta chain originates from a study of graft-versus-host responses after intestinal transplantation. Study-level points and caveats: Investigators detected GvH clones in recipient marrow, with some emerging earlier in ileum or blood.

Trimming left V 3 bases short and J 4 bases short, with 7 bases between. This CDR3 region has 12 residues. The germline gives CDR1 PRHDT, CDR2 FYEKMQ (reference sequence). TCRdb's copy holds only in-frame clones and misses some; the assay was immunoSEQ multiplex PCR. The sample contains tens of thousands of clones, 85% to 90% of which appear only once. Details on this clone: Its antigen is unknown.

The receptor was derived from a human donor who received an intestinal transplant. The V call is TRBV13, the J call TRBJ2-7; tentatively, D is TRBD1 (5 bases). The source was unstimulated CD4+ T cells sorted from spleen or lymph node cells, collected before intestinal transplant. CDR3 loop: CASSLGLYEQYF. The CDR3 region has the DNA TGTGCCAGCAGCTTGGGGCTATACGAGCAGTACTTC.